One sample yielded the 32 T cell receptor beta chains listed below, sequenced in a study of early T cells in non-severe SARS-CoV-2 infection. TCRdb re-called the 5' RACE reads through MiXCR, storing one row per CDR3 protein. The sample includes just over 95,000 distinct CDR3 sequences, approximately 10% of them seen just once. Material for sequencing was whole blood. Receptor source: an adult who was a healthcare worker with PCR-confirmed SARS-CoV-2 infection or an uninfected control (not recorded which).

This clonotype was seen ten or more times. J is TRBJ2-7 and V is TRBV28; 9 bases fit TRBD1. Per germline, CDR1 MDHEN and CDR2 SYDVKM. The V and J ends lost 6 bases and 4 bases, in that order; junction bases with no gene match: 7. The CDR3 is 14 amino acids. CDR3 nucleotides: TGTGCCAGCAGCGAAAGGGACAGGGTTTACGAGCAGTACTTC. Protein sequence: CASSERDRVYEQYF.

The sample holds many counts of this clonotype. This chain uses TRBV12-3 or TRBV12-4 with TRBJ1-1, with a weak D call TRBD1 (5 bases). V was cut by 3 bases and J by 0 bases, with 8 bases left in between. CDR3 length equals 14 residues. The CDR3 DNA reads TGTGCCAGCAGTTTCTCAGGGATGAACACTGAAGCTTTCTTT. This codes for CASSFSGMNTEAFF.

This clonotype appeared a few times. V usage is TRBV5-4 and J usage is TRBJ2-5; 9 bases map to TRBD1. This CDR3 spans 17 amino acids. CDR1 and CDR2 from the germline V gene are SGHNT and YYREEE (reference sequence). V trimming: 4 bases; J trimming: 4 bases; junction bases outside the gene matches: 14. The CDR3, as DNA: TGTGCCAGCAGCACAACCGGGACAGGGCCCAGGCGAGAGACCCAGTACTTC. Translated: CASSTTGTGPRRETQYF.

The chain links TRBV27 to TRBJ2-7, with 11 positions matching TRBD2. In germline, CDR1 is MNHEY, CDR2 SMNVEV (reference sequence). The V gene end was trimmed by 0 bases and the J gene end by 2 bases; junction bases not matched to a gene: 12. This CDR3 is built from 19 residues. This CDR3 reads CASSLSWGVAGGSAYEQYF. The CDR3 nucleotides are TGTGCCAGCAGTTTATCCTGGGGAGTAGCGGGAGGGTCGGCCTACGAGCAGTACTTC.

This clonotype was seen at least ten times. V usage is TRBV30 and J usage is TRBJ2-7; D ambiguous. Germline values: CDR1 GTSNPN, CDR2 SVGIG (reference sequence). V lost 2 bases and J lost 6, with 14 bases in between. CDR3 length: 13 amino acids. The CDR3 loop is CAWSRQKLGEQYF. DNA of the CDR3: TGTGCCTGGAGTAGGCAAAAACTCGGCGAGCAGTACTTC.

The table lists this clonotype with many counts. This chain links TRBV7-2 with TRBJ2-2; TRBD2 agrees at 9 bases. Germline-derived CDR1 and CDR2 are SGHTA and FQGNSA. This CDR3 contains 18 residues. J gave up 0 bases and V 1 base, and 6 bases lay outside the gene matches. The CDR3 sequence is CASSLVAGAGPNTGELFF. CDR3 coding DNA: TGTGCCAGCAGCTTAGTAGCGGGGGCAGGTCCGAACACCGGGGAGCTGTTTTTT.

This clonotype appeared a few times. V and J are TRBV29-1 and TRBJ1-1, with 9 bases identical to TRBD1. V lost 7 bases and J lost 4; bases outside the gene matches: 10. This CDR3 is 14 amino acids long. Germline assignment: CDR1 SQVTM and CDR2 ANQGSEA. In nucleotides, the CDR3 is TGCAGCGGATGGGACAGGGACGGTCGCACTGAAGCTTTCTTT. Translation gives CSGWDRDGRTEAFF. The whole variable domain, filled in from reference TRBV29-1 and TRBJ1-1, reads SAVISQKPSRDICQRGTSLTIQCQVDSQVTMMFWYRQQPGQSLTLIATANQGSEATYESGFVIDKFPISRPNLTFSTLTVSNMSPEDSSIYLCSGWDRDGRTEAFFGQGTRLTVV.

This rearrangement joins TRBV6-5 to TRBJ1-5, with D perhaps matching TRBD1 (6 bases). CDR3 length: 13 residues. CDR1 MNHEY and CDR2 SVGAGI come from the germline V gene. V was trimmed by 4 bases and J by 7 bases, leaving 11 bases between them. The chain's CDR3 is CASSSRGHQPQHF. CDR3 DNA: TGTGCCAGCAGTTCTCGGGGACACCAGCCCCAGCATTTT.

The table lists this clonotype with many counts. The V call is TRBV20-1, the J call TRBJ1-6; D is undetermined. Trimming pared 0 bases from V and 0 bases from J, leaving 12 bases between. Germline assignment: CDR1 DFQATT and CDR2 SNEGSKA (reference sequence). CDR3 length: 17 residues. The CDR3 region has the DNA TGCAGTGCTAGAGATCTCGGCTCGAGCTCCTATAATTCACCCCTCCACTTT. Its translation: CSARDLGSSSYNSPLHF.

The V call is TRBV3-1, the J call TRBJ2-5; no firm D call. Deletions cut 2 bases from V and 1 base from J, with 11 bases between. The germline V gene encodes CDR1 LGHDT and CDR2 YNNKEL (reference sequence). This CDR3 spans 15 amino acids. The CDR3 DNA follows: TGTGCCAGCAGCCAAAGGGCTCGCTCCCAAGAGACCCAGTACTTC. Protein sequence: CASSQRARSQETQYF.

V gene TRBV12-3 or TRBV12-4 combines with J gene TRBJ2-2; TRBD1 agrees at 9 bases. The CDR3 contains 15 residues. With 5 bases clipped from V and 5 bases from J, the junction kept 6 bases outside the gene matches. CDR3 nucleotides: TGTGCCAGCAGTCCCGGGACAGGGTTGACCGGGGAGCTGTTTTTT. Residues: CASSPGTGLTGELFF.

Ten or more counts support this clonotype. The chain combines TRBV30 with TRBJ1-2; D is undetermined. The length of the CDR3 is 12 residues. The V and J ends lost 4 bases and 8 bases respectively, with 14 bases between them. The germline CDR1 and CDR2 sequences are GTSNPN and SVGIG (reference sequence). CDR3 loop: CAWMIPSMGYTF. The CDR3 DNA reads as TGTGCCTGGATGATCCCCTCAATGGGCTACACCTTC. Using reference TRBV30 and TRBJ1-2 for the parts outside the CDR3, the full variable domain is SQTIHQWPATLVQPVGSPLSLECTVEGTSNPNLYWYRQAAGRGLQLLFYSVGIGQISSEVPQNLSASRPQDRQFILSSKKLLLSDSGFYLCAWMIPSMGYTFGSGTRLTVV.

Written as DNA, the CDR3 is TGTGCCAGCTCACCGTGGGGTGTGAACACTGAAGCTTTCTTT. Protein: CASSPWGVNTEAFF. The rearrangement links TRBV18 to TRBJ1-1; D unclear. This CDR3 contains 14 residues. Germline V gene sequence: CDR1 KGHSH, CDR2 LQKENI. V was pared by 3 bases and J by 0 bases, with 8 bases between.

Ten or more counts support this clonotype. The chain recombines TRBV5-1 with TRBJ2-3, with 9 bases that match TRBD2. The CDR3 runs to 13 residues. The junction had 1 base not matched to a gene; V was cut back by 7 bases and J by 1 base. Germline CDR1 reads SGHRS; CDR2 reads YFSETQ. This chain's CDR3 is CASRTSGTDTQYF. The CDR3 DNA reads as TGCGCCAGCCGGACTAGCGGCACAGATACGCAGTATTTT.

This sequence joins TRBV6-5 and TRBJ1-1; D perhaps matches TRBD1 (6 bases). V lost 2 bases and J 0 bases, leaving 16 bases between the germline ends. There are 17 residues in the CDR3. Germline CDR1 MNHEY, CDR2 SVGAGI. The DNA of the CDR3 is TGTGCCAGCAGTTACAGGGCAGGCGGGGGGCTGAACACTGAAGCTTTCTTT. Translated: CASSYRAGGGLNTEAFF.

This clonotype was counted between two and nine times. This sequence joins TRBV25-1 and TRBJ1-1, with 9 bases aligning to TRBD1. Germline loops: CDR1 MGHDK, CDR2 SYGVNS. This CDR3 spans 14 amino acids. The trim removed 3 bases at V and 10 bases at J, leaving 9 bases unmatched. The CDR3 reads CASSDAGQGFRAFF. The CDR3 DNA reads as TGTGCCAGCAGTGATGCGGGACAGGGTTTCAGAGCTTTCTTT.

This clonotype is medium-sized within its sample. The chain links TRBV6-4 to TRBJ2-1, with TRBD2 identical over 11 bases. This CDR3 is 16 amino acids long. The ends lost 0 bases at V and 4 bases at J; junction bases unmatched: 2. Germline V gene data show CDR1 as MRHNA and CDR2 as SNTAGT. DNA of the CDR3: TGTGCCAGCAGTGACTCGGGGACTAGCGGTTACAATGAGCAGTTCTTC. Its protein is CASSDSGTSGYNEQFF.

The V call is TRBV7-2, the J call TRBJ2-4; a weak D match, TRBD2 (6 bases). This CDR3 is 16 amino acids long. The V gene lost 5 bases and the J gene lost 0 bases, with 14 bases spanning the gap. Germline V CDR1 and CDR2: SGHTA, FQGNSA. The CDR3 sequence is CASSLREPKAKNIQYF. CDR3 in DNA: TGTGCCAGCAGCCTCCGGGAGCCTAAAGCCAAAAACATTCAGTACTTC.

This clonotype was seen many times. This chain connects TRBV5-1 to TRBJ2-7; 8 bases fit TRBD2. J gave up 2 bases and V 4 bases, and 5 bases lay outside the gene matches. The CDR3 covers 14 residues. The germline V gene has CDR1 SGHRS and CDR2 YFSETQ. CDR3 sequence (DNA): TGCGCCAGCAGCCCGGGACTAGAGACCTACGAGCAGTACTTC. Translating gives CASSPGLETYEQYF.

This clonotype was recorded many times. The genes are TRBV5-1 and TRBJ1-1; 9 positions agree with TRBD1. CDR3 length: 18 amino acids. V lost 0 bases to trimming and J lost 10 bases; unmatched junction nucleotides: 19. The germline V gene encodes CDR1 SGHRS and CDR2 YFSETQ. In DNA, the CDR3 is TGCGCCAGCAGCTTGGACCATGGAGGGCGATGGGACAGGGCTGTAGCTTTCTTT. Its protein product is CASSLDHGGRWDRAVAFF.

In its sample, this clonotype was seen many times. The chain combines TRBV14 with TRBJ2-5; D call uncertain. V was clipped by 4 bases and J by 6 bases, with 9 bases between them. The CDR3 is made up of 12 amino acids. CDR1 SGHDN and CDR2 FVKESK come from the germline V gene. CDR3 coding DNA: TGTGCCAGCAGCCCGTCTGCGAAGACCCAGTACTTC. It encodes CASSPSAKTQYF.

The chain joins TRBV29-1 to TRBJ1-1, with D uncertain. V was cut by 4 bases and J by 7 bases, with 10 bases left in between. The CDR3 length is 11 residues. Germline CDR1 and CDR2: SQVTM and ANQGSEA. CDR3 DNA sequence: TGCAGCGTTGTACGGATCCTTGAAGCTTTCTTT. Translation gives CSVVRILEAFF.

The chain uses TRBV28 and TRBJ2-7, with 9 nucleotides matching TRBD1. J was trimmed by 9 bases and V by 2 bases; bases with no gene match: 2. Germline CDR1 is MDHEN and CDR2 is SYDVKM. The CDR3 totals 12 residues. The CDR3 bases are TGTGCCAGCAGTTTAACAGGGGGCGCGCAGTACTTC. Amino acids: CASSLTGGAQYF.

The chain carries TRBV28 and TRBJ2-7, with TRBD2 identical over 11 bases. This CDR3 is built from 13 residues. The germline gives CDR1 MDHEN, CDR2 SYDVKM. Losses at the gene ends were 7 bases for V and 4 bases for J; bases not matched to a gene: 3. The CDR3 DNA reads as TGTGCCAGCAAGGCTAGCGGGAGGTACGAGCAGTACTTC. Translation gives CASKASGRYEQYF.

The chain couples TRBV12-3 or TRBV12-4 to TRBJ2-3; no clear D. V lost 5 bases to trimming and J lost 1 base, with 16 bases between them. The CDR3 spans 16 residues. CDR3 sequence: CASSPNTQWRTDTQYF. The DNA for the CDR3 is TGTGCCAGCAGTCCAAACACGCAGTGGCGCACAGATACGCAGTATTTT.

The table lists this clonotype with many counts. CDR3 sequence (DNA): TGCAGCGCCCGGGGACATGATGGTTCCTACGAGCAGTACTTC. Amino acid sequence: CSARGHDGSYEQYF. The chain couples TRBV29-1 to TRBJ2-7; tentative D call: TRBD1 (6 bases). The CDR3 is made up of 14 amino acids. Trimming shortened V by 7 bases and J by 1 base, and 17 bases separated the two germline ends. From germline, CDR1 is SQVTM and CDR2 ANQGSEA.

In its sample, this clonotype was seen many times. The chain is built from TRBV4-1 and TRBJ1-2, with 10 bases matching TRBD1. From germline, CDR1 is MGHRA and CDR2 YSYEKL. The CDR3 has 16 amino acids. With 4 bases clipped from V and 4 bases from J, the junction kept 9 bases outside the gene matches. CDR3: CASSPRQGALPYGYTF. CDR3 sequence (DNA): TGCGCCAGCAGCCCTAGACAGGGGGCGCTACCCTATGGCTACACCTTC.

This clonotype was seen more than once but under ten times. The chain carries TRBV7-9 and TRBJ2-1; 9 positions agree with TRBD2. The CDR3 length is 16 residues. Germline V lookup: CDR1 SEHNR, CDR2 FQNEAQ (reference sequence). V dropped 1 base and J dropped 3; count of bases not matched to a gene: 4. DNA of the CDR3: TGTGCCAGCAGCTTAGTTCAGACTAGCGGCTACAATGAGCAGTTCTTC. Its protein is CASSLVQTSGYNEQFF.

The chain couples TRBV10-1 to TRBJ2-3, with D tentatively TRBD1 (6 bases). With 3 bases removed from V and 0 bases from J, the gap between germline ends came to 10 bases. Germline assignment: CDR1 WNHNN and CDR2 SYGVQD (reference sequence). The CDR3 contains 15 residues. DNA for the CDR3: TGCGCCAGCAGTGATGCAGGGGTGAGCACAGATACGCAGTATTTT. Translation gives CASSDAGVSTDTQYF.

The V call is TRBV29-1, the J call TRBJ2-2, with 8 bases matching TRBD1. From germline, CDR1 is SQVTM and CDR2 ANQGSEA. Trimming cost V 7 bases and J 1 base; bases outside gene matches: 11. This CDR3 is 16 amino acids long. CDR3 coding DNA: TGCAGCGCCCCTTCGTCGGGGACAGGGAACACCGGGGAGCTGTTTTTT. It specifies CSAPSSGTGNTGELFF.

This clonotype was recorded many times. This chain connects TRBV7-2 to TRBJ1-3; no clear D. The germline V gene has CDR1 SGHTA and CDR2 FQGNSA. This CDR3 comprises 15 residues. The V gene lost 1 base and the J gene lost 0 bases, with 7 bases spanning the gap. This CDR3 reads CASSLEAGSGNTIYF. DNA of the CDR3: TGTGCCAGCAGCTTAGAGGCAGGCTCTGGAAACACCATATATTTT. Using reference TRBV7-2 and TRBJ1-3 for the parts outside the CDR3, the full variable domain is GAGVSQSPSNKVTEKGKDVELRCDPISGHTALYWYRQSLGQGLEFLIYFQGNSAPDKSGLPSDRFSAERTGGSVSTLTIQRTQQEDSAVYLCASSLEAGSGNTIYFGEGSWLTVV.

CDR3 region: CSADRGRTDTQYF. Written as DNA, the CDR3 is TGCAGCGCGGACAGGGGGCGCACAGATACGCAGTATTTT. This chain connects TRBV29-1 to TRBJ2-3; 11 positions agree with TRBD1. This CDR3 contains 13 residues. CDR1 and CDR2 (germline): SQVTM, ANQGSEA. Trimming cost V 7 bases and J 1 base; bases outside gene matches: 1.